These 12 T cell receptor beta chains share one sample of origin, sequenced in a study of vaccination effects on CD4 cells after COVID-19. Antigens for these TCRs are unknown. Here immunoSEQ multiplex PCR was the method, and the copy in TCRdb shows in-frame clones only, minus some. Of tens of thousands of clones listed, just over 70% were seen once; the top ten hold roughly 25%. With approximately 9 days of culture completed, CD4+ T cells were isolated. The starting material was CD4+ T cells from PBMCs cultured without peptide, obtained before COVID-19 vaccination. Receptors were obtained from a human donor who had a prior SARS-CoV-2 infection.

This clone was recorded a few times. Because it lacks the conserved phenylalanine or tryptophan at the end, this CDR3 is likely a read error. The limits of the CDR3 on the DNA are not certain, so only TCRdb's listed CDR3 is given. The gene calls are TRBV30 and TRBJ2-7. Germline-derived CDR1 and CDR2 are GTSNPN and SVGIG (reference sequence). The CDR3 spans 13 amino acids, including both terminal residues. CDR3 sequence reads: CAWRGQAGSRATL.

The sample holds a few counts of this clone. The chain is built from TRBV19 and TRBJ2-7; TRBD1 or TRBD2 may be the D gene (5 bases each). Trimming removed 5 bases at V and 6 bases at J, with 11 bases between. The CDR3 loop spans 12 amino acids. Per the germline V gene, CDR1 is LNHDA and CDR2 is SQIVND (reference sequence). CDR3 sequence reads: CASSSRGVEQYF. CDR3 nucleotides: TGTGCCAGTAGTTCCAGAGGGGTCGAGCAGTACTTC.

The chain links TRBV7-2 to TRBJ1-5; tentative D call: TRBD1 (6 bases). V shed 1 base and J shed 5 bases, with 12 bases lying between them. The CDR3 sequence is 15 residues long. Germline CDR1 and CDR2: SGHTA and FQGNSA. CDR3 DNA: TGTGCCAGCAGCTTAGATTGGGGGCTGGATCAGCCCCAGCATTTT. Residues: CASSLDWGLDQPQHF.

The chain combines TRBV27 with TRBJ2-1, with 8 bases lining up with TRBD2. This CDR3 comprises 15 residues. CDR1 and CDR2 from the germline V gene are MNHEY and SMNVEV (reference sequence). Unmatched junction bases numbered 10, after V lost 5 bases and J lost 7 bases. The CDR3 spells CASSPRGSGVNEQFF. The CDR3 nucleotides read TGTGCCAGCAGTCCCCGGGGTAGCGGGGTGAATGAGCAGTTCTTC.

The chain uses TRBV5-1 and TRBJ1-2; 11 nucleotides agree with TRBD1. Losses at the gene ends were 2 bases for V and 7 bases for J; bases not matched to a gene: 10. The CDR3 has 16 amino acids. The V gene's germline CDR1 is SGHRS and CDR2 YFSETQ. The CDR3 spells CASSFTTGQGVFGYTF. Here the CDR3 DNA reads TGCGCCAGCAGCTTTACTACGGGACAGGGGGTTTTTGGCTACACCTTC.

This clone showed up just a few times. The chain carries TRBV5-1 and TRBJ1-1; the D is unclear. Germline V gene lookup returns CDR1 SGHRS and CDR2 YFSETQ. This CDR3 contains 10 residues. The germline V and J ends were trimmed by 7 bases and 6 bases, with 7 bases remaining between them. CDR3 coding DNA: TGCGCCAGCTTGCGGGCTGAAGCTTTCTTT. Its protein is CASLRAEAFF.

The chain carries TRBV5-1 and TRBJ2-3; TRBD1 matches at 7 bases. Germline V gene sequence: CDR1 SGHRS, CDR2 YFSETQ. The CDR3 is 15 residues long. With 6 bases clipped from V and 1 base from J, the junction kept 8 bases outside the gene matches. The CDR3 bases are TGCGCCAGCACGACGACAGGGATGGGCACAGATACGCAGTATTTT. Encoded protein: CASTTTGMGTDTQYF.

The chain recombines TRBV7-2 with TRBJ2-7, with TRBD2 identical over 8 bases. The ends lost 5 bases at V and 4 bases at J; junction bases unmatched: 10. CDR1 is SGHTA, CDR2 FQGNSA, per germline. This CDR3 is built from 15 residues. This chain's CDR3 is CASSGGPGGRYEQYF. As DNA, the CDR3 is TGTGCCAGCAGCGGTGGTCCGGGGGGGAGGTACGAGCAGTACTTC.

The chain links TRBV9 to TRBJ2-7; no definite D call. This CDR3 region has 16 residues. V lost 0 bases and J lost 7, with 20 bases in between. The germline gives CDR1 SGDLS, CDR2 YYNGEE. The CDR3 region is CASSVGRRRLRWEQYF. The CDR3 DNA reads TGTGCCAGCAGCGTAGGCCGCCGCCGACTCCGTTGGGAGCAGTACTTC.

This clone was seen a handful of times. The chain couples TRBV6-6 to TRBJ1-6; no firm D call. Germline-derived CDR1 and CDR2 are MNHNY and SVGAGI (reference sequence). The CDR3 runs 18 residues. Trimming left V 5 bases short and J 7 bases short, with 24 bases between. The CDR3 reads CASSRLTNLPGPNSPLHF. The CDR3 DNA is TGTGCCAGCAGTCGCCTGACTAACCTCCCCGGGCCGAATTCACCCCTCCACTTT.

This sequence joins TRBV27 and TRBJ1-4, with D possibly matching TRBD1 (6 bases). The V gene lost 8 bases and the J gene lost 8 bases, with 21 bases spanning the gap. Germline assignment: CDR1 MNHEY and CDR2 SMNVEV (reference sequence). The CDR3 runs to 15 residues. The CDR3: CASGTAGGLREKLFF. CDR3 DNA sequence: TGTGCCAGCGGCACCGCGGGGGGCCTAAGAGAAAAACTGTTTTTT.

This clone was observed a few times. V and J are TRBV7-9 and TRBJ1-6, with 9 nucleotides matching TRBD1. V lost 2 bases to trimming and J lost 7 bases; unmatched junction nucleotides: 3. Germline CDR1 reads SEHNR; CDR2 reads FQNEAQ (reference sequence). The CDR3 has 15 residues. CDR3 sequence reads: CASSLWDRVNSPLHF. CDR3 in DNA: TGTGCCAGCAGCTTATGGGACAGGGTAAATTCACCCCTCCACTTT.